One TCR beta chain is described in this entry. Its antigen is unidentified. The sample belongs to a study of OX40 agonist ivuxolimab in advanced cancers. At the level of the study: Subjects had a mean age of around 60 years, with a range of about 23 to 90; around 83% were male. Prior anti-PD-1, anti-PD-L1 or anti-CTLA-4 therapy was allowed; around 43% had some. Partial responses occurred in three patients (one hepatocellular carcinoma, two cutaneous melanoma).

The CDR3 has 14 residues. Trimming removed 4 bases from V and 3 bases from J, with 11 bases in between. CDR1 and CDR2 from the germline V gene are LGHNA and YSLEER. The assay was immunoSEQ multiplex PCR, and TCRdb's table has in-frame clones only and misses some. Here the sample spans 55,000 to 85,000 clones, 85% to 90% being singletons. Points from the study as a whole: In the expanded peripheral T cells, antigen specificity was never determined.

The clonotype comes from an adult with an advanced solid tumor such as melanoma, head and neck, liver or kidney cancer. The material sequenced was CD4+ or CD8+ T cells sorted from blood, taken in a trial of the OX40 agonist ivuxolimab. The chain uses TRBV4-3 and TRBJ2-3; D is perhaps TRBD1 or TRBD2 (5 bases each). The CDR3 coding sequence is TGCGCCAGCAGCCCTCGGGACCCTACAGATACGCAGTATTTT. Translating gives CASSPRDPTDTQYF.